This T cell receptor beta chain was documented in a study of cytomegalovirus exposure and HLA in healthy donors. For the study at large: Early released data had tens of millions of unique TCRs, all coming from HLA-typed donors.

Study-wide results and caveats: The Asian-associated ancestry cluster reportedly had fewer N-insertions than the approximately 690-donor mean in a later analysis.

60 Vbeta and 13 Jbeta primers were used in PCR. Only in-frame clones appear in the TCRdb table, and some are missing; sequencing was by immunoSEQ multiplex PCR. The table records more than 150,000 clones, 80% to 85% of them present only once. A word on this clone: The antigen is not known.

Germline lookup yields CDR1 SGHDN and CDR2 FVKESK. The CDR3 contains 14 residues. V lost 0 bases and J lost 8, with 13 bases in between. The source is a man aged 50-60 years in good health and CMV-seronegative. The sequencing input was PBMCs. The rearrangement joins TRBV14 to TRBJ1-2; D uncertain. The CDR3 sequence is CASSQDLSPGGYTF. CDR3 bases: TGTGCCAGCAGCCAAGATTTGTCCCCCGGGGGCTACACCTTC.